This T cell receptor beta chain appears in the sequencing data of a study of shared clonotypes between healthy human individuals. Profiled with immunoSEQ multiplex PCR; TCRdb holds only in-frame clones, not every one. The data contain about 1.5 million clones, 95% to 99% of them singletons. The J segment lost 4 bases and the V segment lost 6 bases, leaving 6 bases of the junction unmatched. Germline V gene sequence: CDR1 MNHEY, CDR2 SVGAGI. The CDR3 runs 14 residues. The receptor was derived from a young man in good health. The chain uses TRBV6-5 and TRBJ1-2; 9 nucleotides align to TRBD1. Sequencing was done on a sample of naive CD4+ T cells sorted from blood. Sample subset: CD45RA+ positively selected. CDR3 in DNA: TGTGCCAGCAGGGGACAGGGAAAGGTCTATGGCTACACCTTC. Protein: CASRGQGKVYGYTF.